The 17 T cell receptor beta chains below were found in one sample sequenced in a study of beta chain features in type 1 diabetes. The entirety of the isolated RNA underwent reverse transcription, so expressed TCRB transcripts were sequenced. Produced via immunoSEQ multiplex PCR; TCRdb's table is partial and in-frame only. The table lists 300,000 or so clones, roughly 8% of them singletons. Sample: central memory CD4+ T cells from blood. These receptors were collected from a woman aged 18 to 35 in good health.

This clone was seen more than once but under ten times. The rearrangement uses TRBV9 and TRBJ2-5, with 8 bases aligning to TRBD1. The CDR3 extends over 16 amino acids. V lost 2 bases, J lost 1 base, and 7 bases stayed unmatched. The germline CDR1 and CDR2 sequences are SGDLS and YYNGEE. This CDR3 reads CASSVATGTGQETQYF. The CDR3, as DNA: TGTGCCAGCAGCGTCGCTACTGGGACAGGCCAAGAGACCCAGTACTTC.

V gene TRBV18 combines with J gene TRBJ2-7, with 9 bases fitting TRBD1. The CDR3 is made up of 15 amino acids. Germline V gene sequence: CDR1 KGHSH, CDR2 LQKENI. V dropped 3 bases and J dropped 0; count of bases not matched to a gene: 3. CDR3 sequence (DNA): TGTGCCAGCTCACCCGGGACAGGGACCTCCTACGAGCAGTACTTC. This encodes CASSPGTGTSYEQYF. The variable domain in full, with the rest retrieved from reference TRBV18 and TRBJ2-7, is NAGVMQNPRHLVRRRGQEARLRCSPMKGHSHVYWYRQLPEEGLKFMVYLQKENIIDESGMPKERFSAEFPKEGPSILRIQQVVRGDSAAYFCASSPGTGTSYEQYFGPGTRLTVT.

This clone was counted only a few times. Other nucleotide sequences from this sample produce the same CDR3. The rearrangement joins TRBV9 to TRBJ2-7; D might be TRBD1 or TRBD2, each matching 6 bases. Trimming took 0 bases from V and 2 from J, leaving 9 bases between them. Germline values: CDR1 SGDLS, CDR2 YYNGEE. The CDR3 contains 14 residues. CDR3 nucleotide sequence: TGTGCCAGCAGCGTAGAGGGGGGCCCCTACGAGCAGTACTTC. As protein: CASSVEGGPYEQYF.

Judged by abundance, this clone is medium-sized. The J gene is TRBJ2-3, the V gene TRBV7-2; D not resolved. The CDR3 has 15 residues. V lost 6 bases and J lost 0, with 13 bases in between. In germline, CDR1 is SGHTA, CDR2 FQGNSA. CDR3 region: CASSLTYLSTDTQYF. CDR3 in DNA: TGTGCCAGCAGTCTAACCTACCTAAGCACAGATACGCAGTATTTT.

V and J are TRBV2 and TRBJ2-1; D could derive from TRBD1 or TRBD2 (5 bases each). Between the trimmed V and J ends, which lost 2 bases and 9 bases, there was a span of 23 bases. This CDR3 is 17 amino acids long. Germline V CDR1 and CDR2: SNHLY, FYNNEI. The DNA for the CDR3 is TGTGCCAGCAGTGAAACATGGGGACGTCTCACGGGTGGTGAGCAGTTCTTC. This encodes CASSETWGRLTGGEQFF.

The chain has TRBV2 and TRBJ2-5; the D is unclear. Germline-derived CDR1 and CDR2 are SNHLY and FYNNEI. The CDR3 totals 13 residues. V was shortened by 4 bases and J by 5 bases, with 11 bases between the two germline ends. CDR3: CASSVAVQETQYF. The CDR3 DNA reads TGTGCCAGCAGTGTAGCCGTCCAGGAGACCCAGTACTTC.

This chain connects TRBV6-6 to TRBJ1-5; D may be TRBD1 (6 bases). V dropped 1 base and J dropped 5 bases, with 15 bases sitting between them. Germline CDR1 is MNHNY and CDR2 is SVGAGI (reference sequence). There are 16 residues in the CDR3. The CDR3 DNA sequence: TGTGCCAGCAGTTACTGGGCGTCAGGGGAGCATCAGCCCCAGCATTTT. This codes for CASSYWASGEHQPQHF.

The DNA for the CDR3 is TGCGCCAGCAGCCAAGAAGGGTTCGGGGAGCTGTTTTTT. The encoded protein is CASSQEGFGELFF. This chain connects TRBV4-3 to TRBJ2-2, with D uncertain. Looked up from germline, CDR1 is LGHNA and CDR2 is YSLEER. V gave up 0 bases and J gave up 7 bases, with 6 bases separating them. The CDR3 length is 13 residues.

The rearrangement uses TRBV2 and TRBJ2-7, with 9 bases fitting TRBD1. This CDR3 contains 15 residues. V shed 7 bases and J 3 bases; nucleotides not matched to a gene: 10. Germline CDR1 and CDR2: SNHLY and FYNNEI. The CDR3 coding sequence is TGTGCCAGCAAGGACCGGGACAGGGATTTCTACGAGCAGTACTTC. It yields the protein CASKDRDRDFYEQYF.

This clone has a handful of counts. The J gene is TRBJ1-2, the V gene TRBV7-2, with unresolved D. This CDR3 has 13 amino acids. Trimming removed 5 bases from V and 4 bases from J, with 11 bases in between. Per the germline V gene, CDR1 is SGHTA and CDR2 is FQGNSA. CDR3: CASSMDGLYGYTF. As DNA, the CDR3 is TGTGCCAGCAGCATGGACGGACTCTATGGCTACACCTTC.

The rearrangement uses TRBV14 and TRBJ2-7, with 9 bases fitting TRBD1. Germline lookup yields CDR1 SGHDN and CDR2 FVKESK. Germline trimming cut 0 bases from V and 6 bases from J; bases unmatched to any gene: 18. This CDR3 contains 19 residues. The CDR3 region is CASSQDIWRDRVFSSEQYF. The CDR3 region has the DNA TGTGCCAGCAGCCAAGATATCTGGCGGGACAGGGTGTTTTCGTCCGAGCAGTACTTC.

A few counts support this clone. The chain joins TRBV7-2 to TRBJ2-5; the D is unclear. V was clipped by 4 bases and J by 5 bases, with 11 bases between them. The CDR3 runs 13 residues. CDR1 is SGHTA, CDR2 FQGNSA, per germline. The CDR3 coding sequence is TGTGCCAGCAGCTCGTCTGGCCAGGAGACCCAGTACTTC. Its translation: CASSSSGQETQYF.

This clone has a count of ten or more. The chain uses TRBV6-6 and TRBJ2-2; D gene unclear. This CDR3 comprises 12 residues. V lost 3 bases and J lost 9, with 8 bases in between. Per the germline V gene, CDR1 is MNHNY and CDR2 is SVGAGI (reference sequence). CDR3 in amino acids: CASSYMGRELFF. The CDR3 DNA is TGTGCCAGCAGTTATATGGGCCGGGAGCTGTTTTTT.

Comment on this clone: Other DNA sequences in this specimen translate into the identical CDR3. The V call is TRBV7-2, the J call TRBJ2-3; D uncertain. Germline V gene data show CDR1 as SGHTA and CDR2 as FQGNSA. The V gene lost 0 bases and the J gene lost 2 bases, with 6 bases spanning the gap. This CDR3 has 14 amino acids. The CDR3 reads CASSLAYTTDTQYF. Written as DNA, the CDR3 is TGTGCCAGCAGCTTAGCCTATACCACAGATACGCAGTATTTT.

This clone was found a few times. The chain couples TRBV29-1 to TRBJ2-2, with D unresolved. The germline V gene encodes CDR1 SQVTM and CDR2 ANQGSEA. This CDR3 has 14 amino acids. Trimming took off 5 bases at V and 1 base at J, with 11 bases between the two ends. The CDR3 protein is CSVRKGLNTGELFF. CDR3 nucleotides: TGCAGCGTTAGGAAGGGTCTGAACACCGGGGAGCTGTTTTTT.

This clone has just a few counts. The CDR3 nucleotides are TGTGCCAGCAGCTTGATGGGAGGGCCGGGGGAGCAGTACTTC. Residues: CASSLMGGPGEQYF. This chain uses TRBV5-4 with TRBJ2-7; TRBD2 agrees at 7 bases. V was pared by 1 base and J by 7 bases, with 8 bases of the junction left unmatched. Germline loops: CDR1 SGHNT, CDR2 YYREEE (reference sequence). CDR3 size: 14 residues.

This clone was counted between two and nine times. The rearrangement links TRBV18 to TRBJ1-1, with D perhaps matching TRBD1 (6 bases). This CDR3 has 15 amino acids. V lost 3 bases to trimming and J lost 2 bases, with 13 bases between them. Germline V gives CDR1 KGHSH, CDR2 LQKENI. In DNA form, the CDR3 reads TGTGCCAGCTCACCCAAACAGGGAACTAACACTGAAGCTTTCTTT. It codes for CASSPKQGTNTEAFF.